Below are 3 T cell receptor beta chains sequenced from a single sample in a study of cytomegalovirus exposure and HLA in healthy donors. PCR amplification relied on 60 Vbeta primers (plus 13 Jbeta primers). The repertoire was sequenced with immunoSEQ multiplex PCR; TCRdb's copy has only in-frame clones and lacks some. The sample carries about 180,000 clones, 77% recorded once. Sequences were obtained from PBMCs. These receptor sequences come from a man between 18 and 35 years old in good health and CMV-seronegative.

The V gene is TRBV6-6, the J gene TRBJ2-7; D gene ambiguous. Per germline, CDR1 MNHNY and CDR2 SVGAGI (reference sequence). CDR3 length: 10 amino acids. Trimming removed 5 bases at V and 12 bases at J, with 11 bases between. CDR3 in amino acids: CASSEDSWYF. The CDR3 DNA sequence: TGTGCCAGCAGTGAGGATAGCTGGTACTTC.

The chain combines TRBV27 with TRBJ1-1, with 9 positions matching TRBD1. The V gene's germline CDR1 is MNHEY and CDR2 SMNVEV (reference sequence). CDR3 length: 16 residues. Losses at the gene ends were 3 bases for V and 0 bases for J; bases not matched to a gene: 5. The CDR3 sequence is CASSFSGTGLNTEAFF. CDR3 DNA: TGTGCCAGCAGTTTCTCTGGGACAGGGCTGAACACTGAAGCTTTCTTT.

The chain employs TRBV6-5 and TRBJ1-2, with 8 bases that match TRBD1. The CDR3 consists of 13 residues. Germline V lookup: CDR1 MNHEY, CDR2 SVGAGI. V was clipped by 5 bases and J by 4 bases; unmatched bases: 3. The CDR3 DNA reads TGTGCCAGCAGTCGACAGGGGTCCTATGGCTACACCTTC. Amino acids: CASSRQGSYGYTF.